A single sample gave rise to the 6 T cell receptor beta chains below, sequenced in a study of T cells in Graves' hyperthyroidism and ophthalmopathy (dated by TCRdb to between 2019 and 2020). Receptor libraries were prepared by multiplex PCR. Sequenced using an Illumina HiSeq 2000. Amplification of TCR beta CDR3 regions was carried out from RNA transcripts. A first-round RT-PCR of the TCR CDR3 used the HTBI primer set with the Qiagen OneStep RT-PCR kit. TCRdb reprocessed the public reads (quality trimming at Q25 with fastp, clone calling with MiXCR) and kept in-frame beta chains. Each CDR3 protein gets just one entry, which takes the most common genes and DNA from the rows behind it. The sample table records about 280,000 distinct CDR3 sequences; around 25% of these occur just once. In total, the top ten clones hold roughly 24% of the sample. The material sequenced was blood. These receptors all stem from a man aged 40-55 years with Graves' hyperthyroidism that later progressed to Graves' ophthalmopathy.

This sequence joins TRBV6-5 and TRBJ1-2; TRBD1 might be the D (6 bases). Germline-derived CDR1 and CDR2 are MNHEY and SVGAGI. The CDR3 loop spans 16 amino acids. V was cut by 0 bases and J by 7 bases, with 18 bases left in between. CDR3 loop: CASSYSKTGAQGGYTF. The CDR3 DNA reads TGTGCCAGCAGTTACTCCAAGACAGGAGCACAAGGTGGCTACACCTTC.

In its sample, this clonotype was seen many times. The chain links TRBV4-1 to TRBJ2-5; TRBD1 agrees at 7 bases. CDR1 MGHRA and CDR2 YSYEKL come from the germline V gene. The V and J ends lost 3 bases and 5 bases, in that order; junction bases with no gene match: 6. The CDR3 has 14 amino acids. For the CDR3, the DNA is TGCGCCAGCAGCCAGACAGGGCCGACGGAGACCCAGTACTTC. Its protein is CASSQTGPTETQYF.

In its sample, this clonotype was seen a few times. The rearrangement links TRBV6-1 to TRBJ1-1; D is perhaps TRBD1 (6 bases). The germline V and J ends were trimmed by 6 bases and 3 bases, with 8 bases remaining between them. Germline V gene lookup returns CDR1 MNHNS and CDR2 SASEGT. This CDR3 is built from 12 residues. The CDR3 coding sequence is TGTGCCAGCAGAAGGGGGGACACTGAAGCTTTCTTT. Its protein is CASRRGDTEAFF.

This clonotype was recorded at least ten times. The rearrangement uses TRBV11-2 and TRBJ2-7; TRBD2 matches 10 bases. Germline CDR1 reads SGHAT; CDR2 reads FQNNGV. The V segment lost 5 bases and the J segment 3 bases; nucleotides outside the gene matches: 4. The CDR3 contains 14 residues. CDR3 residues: CASSRSSGSYEQYF. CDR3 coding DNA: TGTGCCAGCAGCCGATCTAGCGGGAGCTACGAGCAGTACTTC.

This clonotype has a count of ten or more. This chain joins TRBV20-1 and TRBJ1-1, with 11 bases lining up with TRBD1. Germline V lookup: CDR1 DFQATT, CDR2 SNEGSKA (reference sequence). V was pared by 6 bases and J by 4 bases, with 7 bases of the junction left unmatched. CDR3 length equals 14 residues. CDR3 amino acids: CSAKGDRGGTEAFF. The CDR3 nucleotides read TGCAGTGCAAAAGGGGACAGGGGGGGCACTGAAGCTTTCTTT.

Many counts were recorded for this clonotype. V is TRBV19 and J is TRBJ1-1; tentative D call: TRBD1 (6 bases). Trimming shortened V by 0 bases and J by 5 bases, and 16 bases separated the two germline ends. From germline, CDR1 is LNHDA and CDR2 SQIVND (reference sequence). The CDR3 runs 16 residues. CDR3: CASSIDYRGRETEAFF. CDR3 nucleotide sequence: TGTGCCAGTAGTATAGATTATCGGGGGCGAGAGACTGAAGCTTTCTTT.